The TCR beta chain described here comes from a study of monozygotic twins with inflammatory bowel disease. After re-calling the 5' RACE reads, TCRdb lists one entry per CDR3 protein, DNA absent. The ten top clones account for approximately 2%, within a sample of about 350,000 distinct CDR3 sequences. Sequenced input: blood. This TCR was recovered from a human donor with ulcerative colitis or Crohn's disease, or a healthy co-twin of an affected twin (not recorded which).

Here the CDR3 reads CASSLIATPGETQYF. J is TRBJ2-5 and V is TRBV5-6; TCRdb designates TRBD1, a call that cannot be tested without DNA. CDR3 length: 15 amino acids. Germline values: CDR1 SGHDT, CDR2 YYEEEE.